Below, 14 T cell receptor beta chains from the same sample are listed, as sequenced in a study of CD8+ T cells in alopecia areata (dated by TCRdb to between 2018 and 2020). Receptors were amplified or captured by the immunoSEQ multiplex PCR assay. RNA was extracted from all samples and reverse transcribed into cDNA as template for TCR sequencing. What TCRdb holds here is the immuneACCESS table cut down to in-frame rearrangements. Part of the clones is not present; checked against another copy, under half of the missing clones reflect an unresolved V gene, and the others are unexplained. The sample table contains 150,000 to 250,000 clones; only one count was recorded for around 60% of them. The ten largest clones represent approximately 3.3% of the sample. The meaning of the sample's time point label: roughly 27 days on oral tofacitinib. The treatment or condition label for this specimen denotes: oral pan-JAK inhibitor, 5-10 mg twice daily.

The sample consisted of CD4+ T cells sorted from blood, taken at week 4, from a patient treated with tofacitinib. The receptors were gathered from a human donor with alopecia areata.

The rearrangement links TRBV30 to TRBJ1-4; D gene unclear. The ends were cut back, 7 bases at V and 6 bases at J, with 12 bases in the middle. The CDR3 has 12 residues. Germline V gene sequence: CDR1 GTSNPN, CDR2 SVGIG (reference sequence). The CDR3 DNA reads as TGTGCCTCGAGGGCAGGATATGAAAAACTGTTTTTT. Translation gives CASRAGYEKLFF.

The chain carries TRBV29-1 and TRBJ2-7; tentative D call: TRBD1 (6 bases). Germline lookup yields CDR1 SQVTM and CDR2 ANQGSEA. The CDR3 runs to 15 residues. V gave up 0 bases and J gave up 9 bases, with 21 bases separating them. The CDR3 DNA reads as TGCAGCGTTGAAGATAGGGGGTCCTCACTACATATGCAGTACTTC. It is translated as CSVEDRGSSLHMQYF.

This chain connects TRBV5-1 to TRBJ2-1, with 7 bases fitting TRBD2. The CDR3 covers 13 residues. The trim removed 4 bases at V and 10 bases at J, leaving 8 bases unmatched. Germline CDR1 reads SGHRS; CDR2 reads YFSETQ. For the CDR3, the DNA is TGCGCCAGCAGCCGCGTCGGGACTATCGAGCAGTTCTTC. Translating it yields CASSRVGTIEQFF.

The CDR3 is CASSLDRVHSEAFF. The CDR3 nucleotides read TGTGCCAGCAGCTTAGACAGGGTACATTCTGAAGCTTTCTTT. The chain is built from TRBV7-3 and TRBJ1-1; TRBD1 aligns across 7 bases. The CDR3 length is 14 residues. CDR1 SGHTA and CDR2 FQGTGA come from the germline V gene. Germline trimming cut 2 bases from V and 6 bases from J; bases unmatched to any gene: 6.

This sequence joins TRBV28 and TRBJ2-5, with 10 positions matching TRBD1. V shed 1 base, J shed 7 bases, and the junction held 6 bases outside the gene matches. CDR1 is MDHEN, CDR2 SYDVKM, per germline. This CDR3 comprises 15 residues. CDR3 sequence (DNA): TGTGCCAGCAGTTTATTCGGACAGGGGGGAGGGACCCAGTACTTC. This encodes CASSLFGQGGGTQYF.

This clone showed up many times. For the CDR3, the DNA is TGTGCCAGCAGTGGCGGGTGGAGGGGCACCGGGGAGCTGTTTTTT. Translated, it gives CASSGGWRGTGELFF. This rearrangement joins TRBV28 to TRBJ2-2; perhaps TRBD2 as D (6 bases). Trimming pared 5 bases from V and 4 bases from J, leaving 14 bases between. Germline values: CDR1 MDHEN, CDR2 SYDVKM. The CDR3 has 15 amino acids.

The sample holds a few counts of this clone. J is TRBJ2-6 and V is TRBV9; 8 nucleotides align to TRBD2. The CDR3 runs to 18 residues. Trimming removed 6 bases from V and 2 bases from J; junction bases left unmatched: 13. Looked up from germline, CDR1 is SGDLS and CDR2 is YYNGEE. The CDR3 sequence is CASTAGPSGSTGANVLTF. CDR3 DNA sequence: TGTGCCAGCACCGCAGGGCCTAGCGGGTCGACTGGGGCCAACGTCCTGACTTTC.

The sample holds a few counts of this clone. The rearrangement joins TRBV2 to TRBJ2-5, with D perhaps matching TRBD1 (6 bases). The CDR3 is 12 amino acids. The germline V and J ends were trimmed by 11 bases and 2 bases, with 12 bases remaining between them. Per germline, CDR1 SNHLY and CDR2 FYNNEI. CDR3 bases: TGTGCCTGTACAGGGTCTCAAGAGACCCAGTACTTC. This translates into CACTGSQETQYF. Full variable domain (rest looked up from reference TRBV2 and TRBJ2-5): EPEVTQTPSHQVTQMGQEVILRCVPISNHLYFYWYRQILGQKVEFLVSFYNNEISEKSEIFDDQFSVERPDGSNFTLKIRSTKLEDSAMYFCACTGSQETQYFGPGTRLLVL.

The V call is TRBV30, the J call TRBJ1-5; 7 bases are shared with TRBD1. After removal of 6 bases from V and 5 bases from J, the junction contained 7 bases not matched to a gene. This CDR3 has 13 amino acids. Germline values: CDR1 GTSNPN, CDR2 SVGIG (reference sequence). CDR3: CACATGRDQPQHF. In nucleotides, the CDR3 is TGTGCCTGCGCGACAGGGCGGGATCAGCCCCAGCATTTT.

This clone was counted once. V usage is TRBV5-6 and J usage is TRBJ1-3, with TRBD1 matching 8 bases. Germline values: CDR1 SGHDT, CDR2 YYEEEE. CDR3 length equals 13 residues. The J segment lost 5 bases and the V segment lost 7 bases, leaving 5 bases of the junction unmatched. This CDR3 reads CASSDRGRNTIYF. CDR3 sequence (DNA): TGTGCCAGCTCCGACAGGGGACGAAACACCATATATTTT.

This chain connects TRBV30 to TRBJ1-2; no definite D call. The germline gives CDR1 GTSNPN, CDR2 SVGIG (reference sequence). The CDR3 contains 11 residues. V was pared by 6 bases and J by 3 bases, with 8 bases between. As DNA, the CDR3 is TGTGCCTGTCTCACCGACTATGGCTACACCTTC. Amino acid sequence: CACLTDYGYTF. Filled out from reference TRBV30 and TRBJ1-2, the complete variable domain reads SQTIHQWPATLVQPVGSPLSLECTVEGTSNPNLYWYRQAAGRGLQLLFYSVGIGQISSEVPQNLSASRPQDRQFILSSKKLLLSDSGFYLCACLTDYGYTFGSGTRLTVV.

The CDR3 loop reads CAWSVLGGVNEKLFF. The CDR3 DNA is TGTGCCTGGAGCGTCCTGGGCGGGGTTAATGAAAAACTGTTTTTT. V usage is TRBV30 and J usage is TRBJ1-4; D unresolved. The CDR3 contains 15 residues. V lost 3 bases, J lost 4 bases, and 15 bases lay in between. Germline CDR1 is GTSNPN and CDR2 is SVGIG (reference sequence).

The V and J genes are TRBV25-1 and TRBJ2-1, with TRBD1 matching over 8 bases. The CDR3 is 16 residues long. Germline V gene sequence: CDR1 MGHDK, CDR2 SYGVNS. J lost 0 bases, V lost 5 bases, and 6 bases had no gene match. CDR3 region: CASSQSTGGSYNEQFF. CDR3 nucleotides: TGTGCCAGCAGTCAATCCACAGGGGGCTCCTACAATGAGCAGTTCTTC.

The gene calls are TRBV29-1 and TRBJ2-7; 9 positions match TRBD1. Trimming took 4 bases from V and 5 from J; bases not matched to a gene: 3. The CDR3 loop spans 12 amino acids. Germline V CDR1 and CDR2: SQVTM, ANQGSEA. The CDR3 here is CSVGQGGNEQYF. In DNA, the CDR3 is TGCAGCGTTGGACAGGGGGGGAACGAGCAGTACTTC.